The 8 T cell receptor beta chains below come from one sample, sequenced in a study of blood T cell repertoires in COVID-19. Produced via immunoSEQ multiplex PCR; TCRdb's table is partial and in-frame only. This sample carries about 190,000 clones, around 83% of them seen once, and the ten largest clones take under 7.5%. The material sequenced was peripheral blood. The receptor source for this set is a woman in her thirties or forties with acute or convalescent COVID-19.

CDR3 in amino acids: CASSSPDTEAFF. In DNA form, the CDR3 reads TGTGCCAGCAGCTCCCCAGACACTGAAGCTTTCTTT. The genes are TRBV7-6 and TRBJ1-1; D ambiguous. V lost 4 bases to trimming and J lost 3 bases, with 6 bases between them. Germline values: CDR1 SGHVS, CDR2 FNYEAQ. The CDR3 is 12 residues long.

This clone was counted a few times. CDR3 DNA: TGTGCCAGCAGCCAAAGCCACGGCGGGGCCTATGGCTACACCTTC. Its protein is CASSQSHGGAYGYTF. This chain links TRBV3-1 (or the pseudogene TRBV3-2) with TRBJ1-2; the D gene is possibly TRBD1 (5 bases). Germline V gene lookup returns CDR1 LGHDT and CDR2 YNNKEL (reference sequence). The CDR3 sequence is 15 residues long. Trimming left V 2 bases short and J 4 bases short, with 14 bases between.

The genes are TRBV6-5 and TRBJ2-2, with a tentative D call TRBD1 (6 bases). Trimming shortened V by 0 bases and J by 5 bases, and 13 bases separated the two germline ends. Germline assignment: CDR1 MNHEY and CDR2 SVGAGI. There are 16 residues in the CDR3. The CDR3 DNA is TGTGCCAGCAGTTACTCTACAGGGTGGGGGACCGGGGAGCTGTTTTTT. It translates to CASSYSTGWGTGELFF.

As DNA, the CDR3 is TGTGCCAGCAGTGGACCGGGACAGATCACAGATACGCAGTATTTT. It codes for CASSGPGQITDTQYF. The chain carries TRBV6-2 or TRBV6-3 and TRBJ2-3; 7 bases map to TRBD1. The germline CDR1 and CDR2 sequences are MNHEY and SVGEGT. Unmatched junction bases numbered 7, after V lost 5 bases and J lost 2 bases. CDR3 size: 15 residues.

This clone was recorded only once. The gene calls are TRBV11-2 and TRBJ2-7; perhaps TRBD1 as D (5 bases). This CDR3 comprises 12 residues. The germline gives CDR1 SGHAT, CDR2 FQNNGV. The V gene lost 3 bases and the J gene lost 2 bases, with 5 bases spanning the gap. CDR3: CASSLTAYEQYF. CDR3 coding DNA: TGTGCCAGCAGCTTGACAGCCTACGAGCAGTACTTC.

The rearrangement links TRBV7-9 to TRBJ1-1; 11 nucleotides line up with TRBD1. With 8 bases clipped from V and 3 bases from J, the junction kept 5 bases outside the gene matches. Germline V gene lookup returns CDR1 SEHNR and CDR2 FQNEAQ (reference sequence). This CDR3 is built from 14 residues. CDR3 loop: CASGMGQGDTEAFF. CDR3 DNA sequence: TGTGCCAGCGGAATGGGACAGGGGGACACTGAAGCTTTCTTT.

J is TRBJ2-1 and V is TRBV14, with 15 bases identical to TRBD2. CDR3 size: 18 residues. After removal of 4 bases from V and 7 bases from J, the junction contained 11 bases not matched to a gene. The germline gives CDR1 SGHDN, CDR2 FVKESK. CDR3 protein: CASSPLGTSGRPGNEQFF. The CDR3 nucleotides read TGTGCCAGCAGCCCCCTTGGGACTAGCGGGAGGCCGGGGAATGAGCAGTTCTTC.

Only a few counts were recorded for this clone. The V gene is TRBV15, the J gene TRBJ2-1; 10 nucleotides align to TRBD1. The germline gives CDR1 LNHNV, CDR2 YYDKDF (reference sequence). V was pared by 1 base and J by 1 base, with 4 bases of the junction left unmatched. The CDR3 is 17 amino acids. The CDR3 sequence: CATSRAAGQGSYNEQFF. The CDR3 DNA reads TGTGCCACCAGCAGAGCCGCGGGACAGGGGTCCTACAATGAGCAGTTCTTC.